These 3 T cell receptor beta chains were all obtained from the same sample, sequenced in a study of cytomegalovirus exposure and HLA in healthy donors. The PCR used 60 Vbeta and 13 Jbeta primers. Clones were read by immunoSEQ multiplex PCR, and TCRdb kept only the in-frame ones, dropping some. The sample consists of fewer than 150,000 clones, around 77% of them appearing once. Sequenced material: PBMCs. These receptors were obtained from a middle-aged man in good health and CMV-seronegative.

This clone was counted a single time. The chain carries TRBV11-1 and TRBJ1-1; D uncertain. The germline CDR1 and CDR2 sequences are SGHAT and FQDESV (reference sequence). With 2 bases removed from V and 2 bases from J, the gap between germline ends came to 6 bases. CDR3 size: 13 residues. The chain's CDR3 is CASSLTLNTEAFF. The CDR3 DNA reads as TGTGCCAGCAGCTTAACGCTAAACACTGAAGCTTTCTTT.

A few counts support this clone. The chain uses TRBV6-5 and TRBJ1-1; 10 positions agree with TRBD1. The J segment lost 5 bases and the V segment lost 4 bases, leaving 4 bases of the junction unmatched. The V gene's germline CDR1 is MNHEY and CDR2 SVGAGI. The CDR3 consists of 14 residues. DNA for the CDR3: TGTGCCAGCAGTTCCGGGACAGGGGTAACTGAAGCTTTCTTT. It codes for CASSSGTGVTEAFF.

The chain employs TRBV19 and TRBJ2-7; 10 nucleotides align to TRBD1. The length of the CDR3 is 15 residues. Germline-derived CDR1 and CDR2 are LNHDA and SQIVND (reference sequence). The junction had 8 bases not matched to a gene; V was cut back by 5 bases and J by 4 bases. Here the CDR3 reads CASSPWTGGRYEQYF. CDR3 nucleotide sequence: TGTGCCAGTAGTCCATGGACAGGGGGTCGTTACGAGCAGTACTTC.